The rows below give T cell receptor beta chains drawn from one sample of a study of cytomegalovirus exposure and HLA in healthy donors. TCRdb's copy holds only in-frame clones and misses some; the assay was immunoSEQ multiplex PCR. The sample has about 350,000 clones; 87% are singletons. The sequencing input was PBMCs. These receptors all stem from a woman in her 30s in good health and CMV-seropositive. Both conserved end residues are part of each CDR3. Not every row has a clone size; where given, it reads once, few, many or a size class.

NA,14,TRBJ2-7,TRBV11-3,CASSHRDSSYEQYF
NA,17,TRBJ1-2,TRBV5-1,CASSFGQEILTNYGYTF
NA,12,TRBJ2-1,TRBV28,CASSFNRNEQFF
NA,16,TRBJ2-3,TRBV5-8,CASSLGKAGVRDTQYF
once,16,TRBJ2-7,TRBV6-6,CASSYDRDTFSYEQYF
NA,14,TRBJ1-1,TRBV7-9,CASSLGVGNTEAFF
NA,14,TRBJ1-5,TRBV28,CASKPGQGNQPQHF
NA,15,TRBJ1-5,TRBV6-6,CASRPRTGVDQPQHF
NA,15,TRBJ2-1,TRBV5-1,CASSLASRAGGEQFF
NA,15,TRBJ2-3,TRBV5-1,CASSLVGQGGDTQYF
once,15,TRBJ1-2,TRBV7-9,CASTPRGGARDGYTF
NA,12,TRBJ2-7,TRBV2,CASSRLAYEQYF
NA,16,TRBJ2-7,TRBV7-7,CASSADLRGLNYEQYF
NA,14,TRBJ2-7,TRBV11-2,CASSYPGRYYEQYF
NA,18,TRBJ1-4,TRBV15,CATSRDQTRDRGREKLFF
NA,15,TRBJ2-3,TRBV9,CASSELGRVTDTQYF
NA,12,TRBJ1-1,TRBV2,CASRKGSPEAFF
NA,15,TRBJ2-3,TRBV6-4,CASSDSIGNTDTQYF
NA,14,TRBJ2-1,TRBV6-4,CASSDWERANEQFF
NA,15,TRBJ1-1,TRBV7-3,CASSLGLHSNTEAFF
NA,16,TRBJ2-3,TRBV7-3,CASSSLGGVGTDTQYF
few,15,TRBJ2-5,TRBV9,CASSVVGSVLETQYF
NA,14,TRBJ2-1,TRBV29-1,CSVDGGSSYNEQFF